This T cell receptor (beta chain) derives from a study of long-term antiretroviral therapy in people with HIV. Study results and limitations: The study found that diversity rose after ART but stayed below transplant donor controls. Whereas controls had wider CDR3 length ranges, HIV repertoires had narrower ones.

The immunoSEQ assay was v3.0, run at survey level. The table came from immunoSEQ multiplex PCR; TCRdb's copy has only in-frame clones and leaves some out. There are roughly 6,400 clones in the sample; approximately 79% occur only once, and 20% to 25% lies in the top ten. The sample holds one count of this clone. Its antigen is as yet unknown. Germline lookup yields CDR1 MNHNS and CDR2 SASEGT. The CDR3 runs 14 residues. V was cut by 5 bases and J by 4 bases, with 14 bases left in between. Material: unsorted PBMCs, obtained 1.1 years after starting antiretroviral therapy. This receptor was taken from a man in his forties or fifties with HIV. This chain connects TRBV6-1 to TRBJ1-1; TRBD1 might be the D (5 bases). CDR3 nucleotide sequence: TGTGCCAGCAGTAGAACCCGGGACTTCACTGAAGCTTTCTTT. This translates into CASSRTRDFTEAFF.